This is a list of T cell receptor beta chains from one sample in a study of blood T cell repertoires in COVID-19. TCRdb keeps only in-frame clones here, not all; method: immunoSEQ multiplex PCR. The data show some 430,000 clones, with less than 95% seen just once and roughly 0.66% held by the top ten. Sequencing input: PBMCs or T cells enriched from blood (not recorded which). These TCRs come from a man between 18 and 29 years old who had recovered from COVID-19. CDR3s include the opening cysteine and the closing phenylalanine or tryptophan. The order of the fields is J gene, D gene, CDR3 length, clone size, V gene, CDR3 DNA, CDR3 protein. The D gene is left open where the match is weak. A clone size is listed for some rows: how often the clone was seen (once, few, many), or a class if it is expanded.

J: TRBJ1-5; D: -; length: 14; size: -; V: TRBV19; DNA: TGTGCCAGTAGCTCAGGGGTGGGCAATCAGCCCCAGCATTTT; CDR3: CASSSGVGNQPQHF
J: TRBJ2-7; D: -; length: 11; size: -; V: TRBV6-5; DNA: TGTGCCACCCGATCGGGTTACGAGCAGTACTTC; CDR3: CATRSGYEQYF
J: TRBJ1-2; D: TRBD1; length: 16; size: -; V: TRBV18; DNA: TGTGCCAGCTCACCTGAAGACAGGGGGCTTAACTATGGCTACACCTTC; CDR3: CASSPEDRGLNYGYTF
J: TRBJ1-2; D: -; length: 15; size: -; V: TRBV3-1/TRBV3-2; DNA: TGTGCCAGCAGCCGGACGGATACGGGAAACTATGGCTACACCTTC; CDR3: CASSRTDTGNYGYTF
J: TRBJ2-1; D: TRBD1; length: 16; size: -; V: TRBV14; DNA: TGTGCCAGCAGCTGGGGACAGGGGATTCGATACAATGAGCAGTTCTTC; CDR3: CASSWGQGIRYNEQFF
J: TRBJ1-1; D: -; length: 13; size: once; V: TRBV18; DNA: TGTGCCAGCTCACCCCCGGCAGGGGTACAAGCTTTCTTT; CDR3: CASSPPAGVQAFF
J: TRBJ1-3; D: -; length: 19; size: -; V: TRBV12-5; DNA: TGTGCTAGTGGTTGTCCCGTCGGGATCCACCTTACTCTGGGAAACACCATATATTTT; CDR3: CASGCPVGIHLTLGNTIYF
J: TRBJ2-7; D: -; length: 12; size: -; V: TRBV27; DNA: TGTGCCAGCACAGGCCAGGGTTACGAGCAGTACTTC; CDR3: CASTGQGYEQYF
J: TRBJ1-3; D: -; length: 11; size: -; V: TRBV28; DNA: TGTGCCAGCAGGGCTCTGAACACCATATATTTT; CDR3: CASRALNTIYF
J: TRBJ2-1; D: TRBD2; length: 13; size: -; V: TRBV19; DNA: TGTGCCAGTAGGCTAGCGGGAGGCAATGAGCAGTTCTTC; CDR3: CASRLAGGNEQFF
J: TRBJ2-7; D: -; length: 14; size: -; V: TRBV18; DNA: TGTGCCAGCTCACCGGGACGACAGGTTGCGGAGCAGTACTTC; CDR3: CASSPGRQVAEQYF
J: TRBJ2-1; D: TRBD2; length: 16; size: -; V: TRBV4-1; DNA: TGCGCCAGCAGCCGAGGGGTGACTAGCGGTTACAATGAGCAGTTCTTC; CDR3: CASSRGVTSGYNEQFF
J: TRBJ2-1; D: TRBD2; length: 15; size: -; V: TRBV3-1/TRBV3-2; DNA: TGTGCCAGCAGGTCCGCCGGGACTAGCGACACTGAGCAGTTCTTC; CDR3: CASRSAGTSDTEQFF
J: TRBJ2-7; D: TRBD1; length: 17; size: -; V: TRBV28; DNA: TGTGCCAGCAGTTTAAGCACCGGACAGGGGGCCTTCTACGAGCAGTACTTC; CDR3: CASSLSTGQGAFYEQYF
J: TRBJ2-3; D: TRBD1; length: 19; size: few; V: TRBV27; DNA: TGTGCCAGCAGTTCCCGGGGAGTTGGGACAGGGCCCTCAACAGATACGCAGTATTTT; CDR3: CASSSRGVGTGPSTDTQYF
J: TRBJ2-2; D: -; length: 16; size: -; V: TRBV19; DNA: TGTGCCAGTAGTACTCGGGACAAAACGAACACCGGGGAGCTGTTTTTT; CDR3: CASSTRDKTNTGELFF
J: TRBJ2-3; D: TRBD2; length: 15; size: -; V: TRBV11-2; DNA: TGTGCCAGCAGCTTGTTAGCGGGAGACACAGATACGCAGTATTTT; CDR3: CASSLLAGDTDTQYF
J: TRBJ2-7; D: -; length: 11; size: -; V: TRBV20-1; DNA: TGCAGTGCTTCCCTAAGCGACGAGCAGTACTTC; CDR3: CSASLSDEQYF
J: TRBJ1-5; D: -; length: 14; size: -; V: TRBV2; DNA: TGTGCCAGCAGCCTCCCCCTGAGCAATCAGCCCCAGCATTTT; CDR3: CASSLPLSNQPQHF
J: TRBJ1-4; D: TRBD1; length: 15; size: -; V: TRBV19; DNA: TGTGCCAGTAGTCTCCGACAGGGGAAGAAAGAAAAACTGTTTTTT; CDR3: CASSLRQGKKEKLFF
J: TRBJ1-6; D: -; length: 17; size: -; V: TRBV27; DNA: TGTGCCAGCAGTTTAGGGGGGAGAGGCACCTATAATTCACCCCTCCACTTT; CDR3: CASSLGGRGTYNSPLHF
J: TRBJ1-4; D: -; length: 15; size: -; V: TRBV24-1; DNA: TGTGCCACCAGTGATCCCGACAGATATAATGAAAAACTGTTTTTT; CDR3: CATSDPDRYNEKLFF
J: TRBJ1-4; D: -; length: 15; size: -; V: TRBV7-9; DNA: TGTGCCAGCAGCACTGACGGGGGGCTTAATGAAAAACTGTTTTTT; CDR3: CASSTDGGLNEKLFF
J: TRBJ2-7; D: -; length: 13; size: -; V: TRBV28; DNA: TGTGCCAGCAGTTTCAGGGCAGACTACGAGCAGTACTTC; CDR3: CASSFRADYEQYF
J: TRBJ2-5; D: TRBD2; length: 17; size: -; V: TRBV30; DNA: TGTGCCTGGAGTGGACTTAGCGGGGGGAAGTACCAAGAGACCCAGTACTTC; CDR3: CAWSGLSGGKYQETQYF
J: TRBJ1-6; D: TRBD1; length: 13; size: few; V: TRBV9; DNA: TGTGCCAGCAGCGGGACAGGGTACTCACCCCTCCACTTT; CDR3: CASSGTGYSPLHF
J: TRBJ1-3; D: -; length: 15; size: -; V: TRBV9; DNA: TGTGCCAGCAGCGTAGCGTCACAGGGAACGAACACCATATATTTT; CDR3: CASSVASQGTNTIYF
J: TRBJ2-7; D: TRBD2; length: 15; size: once; V: TRBV28; DNA: TGTGCCAGCGTCTCCCGCCCGGGAGGGCTTTACGAGCAGTACTTC; CDR3: CASVSRPGGLYEQYF
J: TRBJ1-2; D: TRBD1; length: 17; size: once; V: TRBV11-3; DNA: TGTGCCAGCAGCCCCCGGGACAGCTCGAAGTCGGGCTATGGCTACACCTTC; CDR3: CASSPRDSSKSGYGYTF
J: TRBJ1-2; D: TRBD1; length: 14; size: few; V: TRBV5-1; DNA: TGCGCCAGCAGCCCCGAGGTAGGGGGCGCGAGCTACACCTTC; CDR3: CASSPEVGGASYTF
J: TRBJ1-5; D: TRBD1; length: 20; size: -; V: TRBV6-2/TRBV6-3; DNA: TGTGCCAGCAGTTACCTCGTCGGGACAGGAATACCTCATAGCAATCAGCCCCAGCATTTT; CDR3: CASSYLVGTGIPHSNQPQHF
J: TRBJ2-1; D: -; length: 16; size: -; V: TRBV27; DNA: TGTGCCAGCAGTTCAAGCTTCGTAATAGCGGCGGATGAGCAGTTCTTC; CDR3: CASSSSFVIAADEQFF
J: TRBJ2-2; D: TRBD1; length: 14; size: -; V: TRBV6-6; DNA: TGTGCCAGCAGGGGGGGACAGGGGGCTGGAGAGCTGTTTTTT; CDR3: CASRGGQGAGELFF
J: TRBJ1-1; D: TRBD1; length: 14; size: -; V: TRBV10-3; DNA: TGTGCCATCAGTCCTGGACAGGGGTTCACTGAAGCTTTCTTT; CDR3: CAISPGQGFTEAFF
J: TRBJ2-3; D: TRBD2; length: 15; size: -; V: TRBV5-1; DNA: TGCGCCAGCAGCCTGAGCGGGAGGGCCACAGATACGCAGTATTTT; CDR3: CASSLSGRATDTQYF
J: TRBJ1-5; D: -; length: 13; size: -; V: TRBV5-5; DNA: TGTGCCAGCTTTCCCTATAGCAATCAGCCCCAGCATTTT; CDR3: CASFPYSNQPQHF
J: TRBJ2-1; D: -; length: 17; size: few; V: TRBV28; DNA: TGTGCCAGCAGTTTAGCAGGACAGCCAGGGTCCTACAATGAGCAGTTCTTC; CDR3: CASSLAGQPGSYNEQFF
J: TRBJ1-2; D: TRBD1; length: 20; size: -; V: TRBV10-3; DNA: TGTGCCATCAGTGAGAAATACCCAACAGGGGGGATTATGCGTATCTATGGCTACACCTTC; CDR3: CAISEKYPTGGIMRIYGYTF
J: TRBJ1-2; D: TRBD1; length: 13; size: -; V: TRBV6-6; DNA: TGTGCCAGCAGAGAGGGACAGTTCTATGGCTACACCTTC; CDR3: CASREGQFYGYTF
J: TRBJ2-7; D: -; length: 14; size: -; V: TRBV11-2; DNA: TGTGCCAGCAGCCGGTCGGACAGCAGATACGAGCAGTACTTC; CDR3: CASSRSDSRYEQYF
J: TRBJ1-5; D: TRBD1; length: 15; size: -; V: TRBV18; DNA: TGTGCCAGCTCACGGGGGACAGGGATCGGTCAGCCCCAGCATTTT; CDR3: CASSRGTGIGQPQHF
J: TRBJ1-2; D: -; length: 15; size: -; V: TRBV9; DNA: TGTGCCAGCAGCGTACATGGGGGGAAAGGTTACGGCTACACCTTC; CDR3: CASSVHGGKGYGYTF
J: TRBJ1-5; D: TRBD1; length: 20; size: -; V: TRBV6-4; DNA: TGTGCCAGCAGTGCCCTAGGACAGGGGGTAAGAAGTGATAGAAATCAGCCCCAGCATTTT; CDR3: CASSALGQGVRSDRNQPQHF
J: TRBJ2-3; D: TRBD2; length: 15; size: -; V: TRBV7-3; DNA: TGTGCCAGCAGCTCCAGCGGGAGGGCCCCAGATACGCAGTATTTT; CDR3: CASSSSGRAPDTQYF
J: TRBJ1-1; D: TRBD1; length: 15; size: -; V: TRBV5-1; DNA: TGCGCCAGCAGCTGGGGACAGTATATGAACACTGAAGCTTTCTTT; CDR3: CASSWGQYMNTEAFF
J: TRBJ1-3; D: TRBD1; length: 15; size: -; V: TRBV27; DNA: TGTGCCAGCAGCCCCGTAACAGGGGGTGGAAACACCATATATTTT; CDR3: CASSPVTGGGNTIYF
J: TRBJ1-5; D: -; length: 14; size: few; V: TRBV30; DNA: TGTGCCTGGAGTCCGACAGTTCAGGGTCAGCCCCAGCATTTT; CDR3: CAWSPTVQGQPQHF
J: TRBJ2-7; D: -; length: 12; size: once; V: TRBV10-2; DNA: TGCGCCAGCAGCCACATTATCTACGAGCAGTACTTC; CDR3: CASSHIIYEQYF
J: TRBJ1-6; D: -; length: 15; size: -; V: TRBV6-5; DNA: TGTGCCAGCAGTTACTCCGGGGATCTTAATTCACCCCTCCACTTT; CDR3: CASSYSGDLNSPLHF
J: TRBJ1-1; D: -; length: 13; size: -; V: TRBV11-3; DNA: TGTGCCAGCAGCTTAGATGGAGCGGGTAAGGCTTTCTTT; CDR3: CASSLDGAGKAFF
J: TRBJ2-1; D: TRBD1; length: 15; size: -; V: TRBV7-6; DNA: TGTGCCAGCAGCCTAGGACAGGTCGGGGATAATGAGCAGTTCTTC; CDR3: CASSLGQVGDNEQFF
J: TRBJ1-4; D: -; length: 14; size: few; V: TRBV7-9; DNA: TGTGCCAGCAGCTTAGCTTTAATTCCTGAAAAACTGTTTTTT; CDR3: CASSLALIPEKLFF
J: TRBJ2-1; D: TRBD2; length: 16; size: -; V: TRBV5-1; DNA: TGCGCCAGCAGCTCGAGCGGACTAGGCTCCTACAATGAGCAGTTCTTC; CDR3: CASSSSGLGSYNEQFF
J: TRBJ2-1; D: TRBD2; length: 16; size: -; V: TRBV5-4; DNA: TGTGCCAGCAGTTCTAAACCGGGACTAGCCCACAATGAGCAGTTCTTC; CDR3: CASSSKPGLAHNEQFF
J: TRBJ2-7; D: -; length: 13; size: once; V: TRBV28; DNA: TGTGCCAGCAGCCTCTCTAGCGAGTACGAGCAGTACTTC; CDR3: CASSLSSEYEQYF
J: TRBJ1-4; D: TRBD1; length: 21; size: -; V: TRBV10-3; DNA: TGTGCCATCAGTGACATTGTGGGGGGACAGGGGCCCGCAGGGCCTAATGAAAAACTGTTTTTT; CDR3: CAISDIVGGQGPAGPNEKLFF
J: TRBJ1-5; D: -; length: 15; size: -; V: TRBV2; DNA: TGTGCCAGCAGTGGGGTGGCAGGCCCAAAACAGCCCCAGCATTTT; CDR3: CASSGVAGPKQPQHF
J: TRBJ2-7; D: TRBD2; length: 14; size: once; V: TRBV10-3; DNA: TGTGCCATCAGCCCACTAGCGGGAGAGGTCGAGCAGTACTTC; CDR3: CAISPLAGEVEQYF
J: TRBJ2-7; D: TRBD1; length: 14; size: once; V: TRBV29-1; DNA: TGCAGCGTGATCGGGACAGGGGCCGACTACGAGCAGTACTTC; CDR3: CSVIGTGADYEQYF
J: TRBJ1-1; D: -; length: 13; size: few; V: TRBV18; DNA: TGTGCCAGCTCACCAAATCAGAACACTGAAGCTTTCTTT; CDR3: CASSPNQNTEAFF